The source of this T cell receptor beta chain is a study of graft-versus-host responses after intestinal transplantation. Study details: Transplants given to recipients were multivisceral, liver-intestinal, or isolated intestinal.

V was pared by 7 bases and J by 6 bases, with 18 bases between. The CDR3 is made up of 14 amino acids. Germline-derived CDR1 and CDR2 are LNHDA and SQIVND (reference sequence). Irradiated stimulators labeled with violet dye, about 200,000 in number, were plated with about 200,000 CFSE-labeled responders. Clones were read by immunoSEQ multiplex PCR, and TCRdb kept only the in-frame ones, dropping some. This sample has thousands of clones, with 30% to 35% found just once. Relative to its sample, this clone is large. This TCR derives from a human patient who was an organ donor for intestinal transplantation. The rearrangement uses TRBV19 and TRBJ1-1; the D gene is possibly TRBD1 (5 bases). The specimen comprised alloreactive CD8+ T cells from a mixed lymphocyte reaction culture, sampled before transplantation. Subset of the sample: CFSE-low proliferating T cells sorted from approximately six-day pre-transplant mixed lymphocyte reaction (GvH or HvG direction). The chain's CDR3 is CASTISWGDPEAFF. The CDR3 DNA sequence: TGTGCCAGTACTATTTCATGGGGGGATCCTGAAGCTTTCTTT.